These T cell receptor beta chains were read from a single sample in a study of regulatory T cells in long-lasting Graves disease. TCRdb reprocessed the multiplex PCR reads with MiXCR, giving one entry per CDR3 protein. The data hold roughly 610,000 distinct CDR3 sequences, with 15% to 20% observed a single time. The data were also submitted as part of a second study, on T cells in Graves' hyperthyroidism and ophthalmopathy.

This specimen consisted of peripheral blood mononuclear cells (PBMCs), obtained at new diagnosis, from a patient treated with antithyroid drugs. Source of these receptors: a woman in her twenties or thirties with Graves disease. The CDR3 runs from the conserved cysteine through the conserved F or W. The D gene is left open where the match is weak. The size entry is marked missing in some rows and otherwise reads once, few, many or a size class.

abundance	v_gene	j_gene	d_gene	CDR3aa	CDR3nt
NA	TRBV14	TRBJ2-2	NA	CASSQVGIWGYTGELFF	TGTGCCAGCAGCCAAGTCGGTATATGGGGTTACACCGGGGAGCTGTTTTTT
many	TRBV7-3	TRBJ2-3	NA	CASTSSGALTDTQYF	TGTGCCAGCACCTCGTCGGGGGCCTTAACAGATACGCAGTATTTT
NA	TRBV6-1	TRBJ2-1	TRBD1	CASTPKGEDRGPTNEQFF	TGTGCCAGCACCCCCAAAGGGGAAGACAGGGGGCCGACCAATGAGCAGTTCTTC
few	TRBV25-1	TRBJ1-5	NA	CATQGKGGQPQHF	TGTGCCACACAGGGTAAGGGCGGTCAGCCCCAGCATTTT
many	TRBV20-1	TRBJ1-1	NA	CSAPLGPLAFF	TGCAGTGCTCCCTTGGGCCCTCTGGCTTTCTTT
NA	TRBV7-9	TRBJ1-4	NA	CASSFNVNEKLFF	TGTGCCAGCAGCTTTAACGTAAATGAAAAACTGTTTTTT
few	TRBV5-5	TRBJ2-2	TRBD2	CASSQGLAGVGELFF	TGTGCCAGCAGCCAGGGACTAGCGGGAGTCGGGGAGCTGTTTTTT
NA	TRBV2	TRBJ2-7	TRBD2	CASSLAGAGGPNFYEQYF	TGTGCCAGCTCGCTAGCGGGAGCAGGAGGGCCCAACTTCTACGAGCAGTACTTC
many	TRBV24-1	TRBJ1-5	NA	CATSDLRTYQPQHF	TGTGCCACCAGTGATTTGCGCACCTATCAGCCCCAGCATTTT
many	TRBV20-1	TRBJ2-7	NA	CSAIEGKRGIEQYF	TGCAGTGCTATCGAAGGGAAACGAGGTATCGAGCAGTACTTC
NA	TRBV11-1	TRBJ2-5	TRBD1	CASSTGTGKQETQYF	TGTGCCAGCAGCACCGGGACAGGGAAACAAGAGACCCAGTACTTC
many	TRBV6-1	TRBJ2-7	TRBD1	CASSEEGQGKGEQYF	TGTGCCAGCAGTGAGGAGGGACAGGGGAAAGGCGAGCAGTACTTC
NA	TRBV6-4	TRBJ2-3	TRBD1	CASSEGTGSTDTQYF	TGTGCCAGCAGTGAGGGGACAGGGAGCACAGATACGCAGTATTTT
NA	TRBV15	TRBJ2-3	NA	CATSREGRASTDTQYF	TGTGCCACCAGCAGAGAAGGACGCGCTAGCACAGATACGCAGTATTTT
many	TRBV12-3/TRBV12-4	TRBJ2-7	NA	CASNIAGDEQYF	TGTGCCAGCAACATCGCAGGGGACGAGCAGTACTTC
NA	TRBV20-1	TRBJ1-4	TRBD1	CSAGYGTEDEKLFF	TGCAGTGCTGGGTACGGGACAGAGGATGAAAAACTGTTTTTT
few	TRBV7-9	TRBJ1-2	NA	CASSRGGAIGAGYTF	TGTGCCAGCAGCAGAGGTGGGGCGATTGGTGCTGGCTACACCTTC
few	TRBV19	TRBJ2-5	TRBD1	CASSMRGQGQETQYF	TGTGCCAGTAGTATGAGAGGACAGGGACAAGAGACCCAGTACTTC
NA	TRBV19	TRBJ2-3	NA	CASSIGVGGTDTQYF	TGTGCCAGTAGTATAGGGGTCGGGGGCACGGATACGCAGTATTTT
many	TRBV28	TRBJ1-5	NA	CASSLEVGSNQPQHF	TGTGCCAGCAGTTTAGAGGTGGGGAGCAATCAGCCCCAGCATTTT
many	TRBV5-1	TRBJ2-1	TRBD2	CASTAGSYNEQFF	TGCGCCAGCACAGCGGGAAGCTACAATGAGCAGTTCTTC
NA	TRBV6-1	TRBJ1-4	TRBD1	CASKNQGAVGEKLFF	TGTGCCAGCAAAAATCAGGGGGCGGTTGGTGAAAAACTGTTTTTT
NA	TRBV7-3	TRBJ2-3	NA	CASSPLGAGHTDTQYF	TGTGCCAGCAGCCCCTTGGGAGCGGGACACACAGATACGCAGTATTTT
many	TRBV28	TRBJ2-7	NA	CASSRRWSYEQYF	TGTGCCAGCAGCCGACGGTGGTCCTACGAGCAGTACTTC
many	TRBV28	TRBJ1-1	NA	CASITPMNTEAFF	TGTGCCAGCATCACCCCCATGAACACTGAAGCTTTCTTT
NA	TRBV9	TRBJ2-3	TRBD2	CASSVEPSGTDTQYF	TGTGCCAGCAGCGTAGAGCCTAGCGGGACAGATACGCAGTATTTT
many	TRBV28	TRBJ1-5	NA	CASSPEDRNNQPQHF	TGTGCCAGCAGTCCCGAGGACAGAAATAATCAGCCCCAGCATTTT
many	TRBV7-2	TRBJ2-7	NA	CASSPISPPRSSYEQYF	TGTGCCAGCAGCCCCATTTCCCCACCTCGTTCCTCCTACGAGCAGTACTTC
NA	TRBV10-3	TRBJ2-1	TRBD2	CAISSPSGRSIEQFF	TGTGCCATCAGCTCCCCTAGCGGGAGAAGTATTGAGCAGTTCTTC
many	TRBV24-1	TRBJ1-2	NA	CATSASVGRGYTF	TGTGCCACCAGTGCCTCGGTTGGACGGGGCTACACCTTC
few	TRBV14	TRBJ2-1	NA	CASSQVVTNLPYNEQFF	TGTGCCAGCAGCCAAGTAGTCACTAACCTTCCCTACAATGAGCAGTTCTTC
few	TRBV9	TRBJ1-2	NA	CASSVVDNYGYTF	TGTGCCAGCAGCGTAGTCGATAACTATGGCTACACCTTC